Listed below are T cell receptor beta chains from one sample, sequenced in a study of T cells in Graves' hyperthyroidism and ophthalmopathy. One entry per CDR3 protein results from TCRdb running MiXCR on the multiplex PCR reads. The sample contains approximately 600,000 distinct CDR3 sequences, 20% to 25% of which appear only once. Sequenced: blood. All receptors come from a man aged 25-45 years with Graves' ophthalmopathy. CDR3s include the opening cysteine and the closing phenylalanine or tryptophan. The order of the fields is V gene, J gene, D gene, CDR3 length, clone size, CDR3 protein, CDR3 DNA. A D gene is named only where the DNA matches it firmly. Clone size is not always given. Where it is, it says once, few, many or a class for expanded clones.

v_call: TRBV29-1
j_call: TRBJ2-7
d_call: TRBD1
cdr3_length: 12
clone_size: many
cdr3_aa: CSVRQGAYEQYF
cdr3_nt: TGCAGTGTGAGACAGGGGGCTTACGAGCAGTACTTC

v_call: TRBV7-9
j_call: TRBJ1-4
d_call: -
cdr3_length: 12
clone_size: -
cdr3_aa: CASSLQGGKLFF
cdr3_nt: TGTGCCAGCAGCTTACAGGGCGGAAAACTGTTTTTT

v_call: TRBV28
j_call: TRBJ2-1
d_call: -
cdr3_length: 12
clone_size: -
cdr3_aa: CASSSNVGQQFF
cdr3_nt: TGTGCCAGCAGTTCAAATGTTGGTCAGCAGTTCTTC

v_call: TRBV5-1
j_call: TRBJ2-1
d_call: TRBD2
cdr3_length: 16
clone_size: few
cdr3_aa: CASSSRLAGDYGEQFF
cdr3_nt: TGCGCCAGCAGCTCCAGACTAGCGGGAGACTATGGTGAGCAGTTCTTC

v_call: TRBV12-3/TRBV12-4
j_call: TRBJ1-2
d_call: -
cdr3_length: 16
clone_size: many
cdr3_aa: CASSSSAGPKPYGYTF
cdr3_nt: TGTGCCAGCAGTTCATCAGCAGGCCCAAAACCCTATGGCTACACCTTC

v_call: TRBV7-2
j_call: TRBJ2-4
d_call: -
cdr3_length: 15
clone_size: -
cdr3_aa: CASTDFPLAKNIQCF
cdr3_nt: TGTGCCAGCACCGACTTCCCCCTAGCCAAAAACATTCAGTGCTTC

v_call: TRBV12-3/TRBV12-4
j_call: TRBJ2-5
d_call: -
cdr3_length: 15
clone_size: -
cdr3_aa: CASSLLGPDQETQYF
cdr3_nt: TGTGCCAGCAGTTTATTGGGTCCGGACCAAGAGACCCAGTACTTC

v_call: TRBV14
j_call: TRBJ2-1
d_call: -
cdr3_length: 14
clone_size: few
cdr3_aa: CASGGRAPYNEQFF
cdr3_nt: TGTGCCAGCGGGGGCAGGGCACCCTACAATGAGCAGTTCTTC

v_call: TRBV20-1
j_call: TRBJ1-1
d_call: -
cdr3_length: 15
clone_size: -
cdr3_aa: CSARDPGGENTEAFF
cdr3_nt: TGCAGTGCTAGAGATCCGGGAGGGGAGAACACTGAAGCTTTCTTT

v_call: TRBV7-3
j_call: TRBJ2-2
d_call: -
cdr3_length: 15
clone_size: -
cdr3_aa: CASSPSIRNTGELFF
cdr3_nt: TGTGCCAGCAGCCCCAGTATCAGGAACACCGGGGAGCTGTTTTTT

v_call: TRBV4-1
j_call: TRBJ1-5
d_call: TRBD1
cdr3_length: 16
clone_size: few
cdr3_aa: CASSPGQGRDNQPQHF
cdr3_nt: TGCGCCAGCAGCCCGGGACAGGGTCGGGACAATCAGCCCCAGCATTTT

v_call: TRBV24-1
j_call: TRBJ2-2
d_call: TRBD2
cdr3_length: 15
clone_size: -
cdr3_aa: CATTSGGRNTGELFF
cdr3_nt: TGTGCCACCACCAGCGGGGGCAGAAACACCGGGGAGCTGTTTTTT

v_call: TRBV28
j_call: TRBJ1-2
d_call: -
cdr3_length: 11
clone_size: few
cdr3_aa: CASSLAGSKAF
cdr3_nt: TGTGCCAGCAGTTTGGCCGGGAGCAAGGCCTTC

v_call: TRBV6-1
j_call: TRBJ1-2
d_call: -
cdr3_length: 14
clone_size: -
cdr3_aa: CASTLTWGDYGYTF
cdr3_nt: TGTGCCAGCACACTGACGTGGGGCGACTATGGCTACACCTTC

v_call: TRBV28
j_call: TRBJ2-5
d_call: TRBD2
cdr3_length: 20
clone_size: -
cdr3_aa: CASSLKLTSGRLGVGETQYF
cdr3_nt: TGTGCCAGCAGTTTAAAGTTAACTAGCGGGAGACTGGGCGTAGGAGAGACCCAGTACTTC

v_call: TRBV5-1
j_call: TRBJ2-7
d_call: TRBD1
cdr3_length: 17
clone_size: few
cdr3_aa: CASSPSTGTGSFNEQYF
cdr3_nt: TGCGCCAGCAGCCCCAGTACCGGGACAGGGTCGTTCAACGAGCAGTACTTC

v_call: TRBV14
j_call: TRBJ2-7
d_call: TRBD2
cdr3_length: 15
clone_size: -
cdr3_aa: CASSPPIAGLYEQYF
cdr3_nt: TGTGCCAGCAGCCCGCCAATAGCGGGCCTTTACGAGCAGTACTTC

v_call: TRBV7-3
j_call: TRBJ2-5
d_call: TRBD2
cdr3_length: 13
clone_size: few
cdr3_aa: CAGSFGGGETQYF
cdr3_nt: TGTGCCGGCAGCTTCGGGGGGGGTGAGACCCAGTACTTC

v_call: TRBV30
j_call: TRBJ1-5
d_call: TRBD1
cdr3_length: 15
clone_size: many
cdr3_aa: CAWSLNRGGNQPQHF
cdr3_nt: TGTGCCTGGAGCCTCAACAGGGGAGGAAATCAGCCCCAGCATTTT

v_call: TRBV30
j_call: TRBJ2-3
d_call: TRBD2
cdr3_length: 18
clone_size: -
cdr3_aa: CAWSVPGTSGGRSDTQYF
cdr3_nt: TGTGCCTGGAGTGTACCTGGGACTAGCGGGGGAAGGTCAGATACGCAGTATTTT

v_call: TRBV6-1
j_call: TRBJ2-5
d_call: -
cdr3_length: 16
clone_size: -
cdr3_aa: CASQSPPWDSEGTQYF
cdr3_nt: TGTGCCAGCCAATCCCCCCCTTGGGACTCCGAAGGGACCCAGTACTTC

v_call: TRBV28
j_call: TRBJ1-5
d_call: -
cdr3_length: 16
clone_size: -
cdr3_aa: CASSYWGEESNQPQHF
cdr3_nt: TGTGCCAGCAGTTATTGGGGGGAGGAAAGCAATCAGCCCCAGCATTTT

v_call: TRBV11-2
j_call: TRBJ2-1
d_call: -
cdr3_length: 14
clone_size: -
cdr3_aa: CASSASGRNNEQFF
cdr3_nt: TGTGCCAGCAGCGCCAGCGGTCGTAACAATGAGCAGTTCTTC

v_call: TRBV12-3/TRBV12-4
j_call: TRBJ1-5
d_call: -
cdr3_length: 16
clone_size: few
cdr3_aa: CASSFTGIFGNQPQHF
cdr3_nt: TGTGCCAGCAGCTTTACAGGGATATTCGGCAATCAGCCCCAGCATTTT

v_call: TRBV2
j_call: TRBJ2-7
d_call: -
cdr3_length: 18
clone_size: -
cdr3_aa: CASSEAAVQGEKGDEQYF
cdr3_nt: TGTGCCAGCAGTGAAGCAGCCGTGCAGGGCGAAAAGGGGGACGAGCAGTACTTC

v_call: TRBV7-9
j_call: TRBJ2-4
d_call: TRBD2
cdr3_length: 15
clone_size: few
cdr3_aa: CASSQLGGSGDIQYF
cdr3_nt: TGTGCCAGCTCCCAGCTTGGCGGGAGTGGGGACATTCAGTACTTC

v_call: TRBV12-3/TRBV12-4
j_call: TRBJ2-6
d_call: -
cdr3_length: 15
clone_size: -
cdr3_aa: CASSLRTVGANVLTF
cdr3_nt: TGTGCCAGCAGTTTGAGGACTGTCGGGGCCAACGTCCTGACTTTC

v_call: TRBV20-1
j_call: TRBJ2-7
d_call: -
cdr3_length: 17
clone_size: -
cdr3_aa: CSARDSGYRESSYEQYF
cdr3_nt: TGCAGTGCTAGAGACAGTGGGTACCGGGAGAGCTCCTACGAGCAGTACTTC

v_call: TRBV7-9
j_call: TRBJ2-5
d_call: -
cdr3_length: 17
clone_size: -
cdr3_aa: CASSLAWTGDNQETQYF
cdr3_nt: TGTGCCAGCAGCTTAGCGTGGACCGGGGATAACCAAGAGACCCAGTACTTC

v_call: TRBV4-1
j_call: TRBJ2-5
d_call: -
cdr3_length: 15
clone_size: few
cdr3_aa: CASSQEPTDLETQYF
cdr3_nt: TGCGCCAGCAGCCAAGAGCCCACGGACTTGGAGACCCAGTACTTC

v_call: TRBV12-3/TRBV12-4
j_call: TRBJ2-7
d_call: TRBD1
cdr3_length: 14
clone_size: few
cdr3_aa: CASSLAGQFYEQYF
cdr3_nt: TGTGCCAGCAGTTTAGCGGGACAGTTTTACGAGCAGTACTTC

v_call: TRBV5-1
j_call: TRBJ2-1
d_call: TRBD2
cdr3_length: 15
clone_size: many
cdr3_aa: CASSSQRERYNEQFF
cdr3_nt: TGCGCCAGCAGCTCCCAGCGGGAGCGGTACAATGAGCAGTTCTTC

v_call: TRBV6-1
j_call: TRBJ1-5
d_call: TRBD1
cdr3_length: 16
clone_size: few
cdr3_aa: CASRGLGQGVGEPQHF
cdr3_nt: TGTGCCAGCAGGGGCCTGGGACAGGGAGTAGGAGAGCCCCAGCATTTT

v_call: TRBV28
j_call: TRBJ2-1
d_call: -
cdr3_length: 16
clone_size: few
cdr3_aa: CASSSPSWSSYNEQFF
cdr3_nt: TGTGCCAGCAGTTCCCCTTCTTGGAGCTCCTACAATGAGCAGTTCTTC

v_call: TRBV7-2
j_call: TRBJ2-7
d_call: TRBD2
cdr3_length: 19
clone_size: -
cdr3_aa: CASSSTAWTSGRAAYEQYF
cdr3_nt: TGTGCCAGCAGTTCTACGGCCTGGACTAGCGGGAGGGCCGCTTACGAGCAGTACTTC

v_call: TRBV12-3/TRBV12-4
j_call: TRBJ1-2
d_call: -
cdr3_length: 13
clone_size: -
cdr3_aa: CASSSREGRGYTF
cdr3_nt: TGTGCCAGCAGTTCGCGAGAGGGGAGGGGCTACACCTTC